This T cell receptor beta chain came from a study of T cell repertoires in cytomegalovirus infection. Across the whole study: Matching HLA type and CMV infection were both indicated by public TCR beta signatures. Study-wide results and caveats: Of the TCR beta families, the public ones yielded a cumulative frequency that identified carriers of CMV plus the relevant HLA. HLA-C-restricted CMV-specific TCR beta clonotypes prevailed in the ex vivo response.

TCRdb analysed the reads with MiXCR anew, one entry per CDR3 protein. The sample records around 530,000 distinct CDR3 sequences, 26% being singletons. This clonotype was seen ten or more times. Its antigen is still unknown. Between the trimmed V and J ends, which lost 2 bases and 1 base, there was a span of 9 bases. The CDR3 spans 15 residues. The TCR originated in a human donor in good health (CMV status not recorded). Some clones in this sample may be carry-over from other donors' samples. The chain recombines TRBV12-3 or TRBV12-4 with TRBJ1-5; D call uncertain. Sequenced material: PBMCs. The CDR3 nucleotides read TGTGCCAGCAGTTTACCGGGAGGGAGCAATCAGCCCCAGCATTTT. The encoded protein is CASSLPGGSNQPQHF.